This T cell receptor beta chain is from a study of CD8+ T cells in alopecia areata. Study overall: Treated individuals took tofacitinib by mouth, 5 to 10 mg twice daily. Overall study results and limits: Tofacitinib significantly brought down scalp clonality and expanded CD8+ clones among top 100.

Treatment: oral pan-JAK inhibitor, 5-10 mg twice daily. CDR3 length: 13 residues. Trimming shortened V by 4 bases and J by 8 bases, and 14 bases separated the two germline ends. Germline V lookup: CDR1 LNHNV, CDR2 YYDKDF (reference sequence). Turning to this clone: What it binds is not known.

RNA extraction was followed by reverse transcription into cDNA, which acted as the sequencing template. Using immunoSEQ multiplex PCR, the repertoire was profiled, and TCRdb retains in-frame clones only, with some absent. The sample records more than 200,000 clones, roughly two fifths being singletons. The source of this sequence is a human donor with alopecia areata. The sample consisted of CD4+ T cells sorted from blood, taken at approximately week 39, from a patient treated with tofacitinib. This sequence joins TRBV15 and TRBJ1-1; D is unresolved. This CDR3 reads CATSTSRTGEAFF. CDR3 sequence (DNA): TGTGCCACCAGCACAAGTCGGACGGGCGAAGCTTTCTTT.